The 32 T cell receptor beta chains below were found in one sample sequenced in a study of CD8+ T cells in alopecia areata (dated by TCRdb to 2016 to 2019). The treatment or condition tag for this specimen amounts to: oral pan-JAK inhibitor, 5-10 mg twice daily. Library preparation was by the immunoSEQ multiplex PCR assay. RNA was extracted from all samples and reverse transcribed into cDNA as template for TCR sequencing. TCRdb took this table from immuneACCESS and kept in-frame rearrangements with V and J called. Such tables lack part of the clones; where checked against another copy, unresolved V genes explain under half of the gap, and the rest is unexplained. In all, the sample holds 150,000 to 200,000 clones, and roughly 70% of those were seen once. Clones ranked in the top ten supply 1.3% of the sample. The material sequenced was CD4+ T cells sorted from blood, taken at roughly week 49, from a patient treated with tofacitinib. The receptors here all came from a human donor with alopecia areata.

This chain links TRBV18 with TRBJ2-7; possible D gene TRBD2, 7 bases. Germline V gives CDR1 KGHSH, CDR2 LQKENI. The CDR3 extends over 13 amino acids. V was trimmed by 6 bases and J by 3 bases, leaving 12 bases between them. Here the CDR3 reads CASSGRGNYEQYF. CDR3 bases: TGTGCCAGCTCTGGGAGGGGGAACTACGAGCAGTACTTC. Using reference TRBV18 and TRBJ2-7 for the parts outside the CDR3, the full variable domain is NAGVMQNPRHLVRRRGQEARLRCSPMKGHSHVYWYRQLPEEGLKFMVYLQKENIIDESGMPKERFSAEFPKEGPSILRIQQVVRGDSAAYFCASSGRGNYEQYFGPGTRLTVT.

The count of this clone is one. The gene calls are TRBV4-3 and TRBJ1-2, with no clear D. The CDR3 loop spans 16 amino acids. V lost 0 bases and J lost 4, with 15 bases in between. The germline V gene encodes CDR1 LGHNA and CDR2 YSLEER. CDR3 coding DNA: TGCGCCAGCAGCCAAGATTTCCCAAACCCCGTCTATGGCTACACCTTC. The encoded protein is CASSQDFPNPVYGYTF.

V and J are TRBV5-6 and TRBJ1-2, with D possibly TRBD1 on 6 matching bases. Germline V gene sequence: CDR1 SGHDT, CDR2 YYEEEE. The CDR3 is 13 residues long. V lost 4 bases to trimming and J lost 3 bases, with 10 bases between them. The CDR3 region has the DNA TGTGCCAGCAGCCTCGGACAGCACTATGGCTACACCTTC. Translated, it gives CASSLGQHYGYTF.

The chain recombines TRBV2 with TRBJ1-2; D is undetermined. Germline assignment: CDR1 SNHLY and CDR2 FYNNEI. Trimming removed 6 bases from V and 7 bases from J, with 12 bases in between. CDR3 length: 12 amino acids. CDR3 coding DNA: TGTGCCAGCAGCCCGGGAGAGGGTGGCTACACCTTC. Translation gives CASSPGEGGYTF.

The chain carries TRBV4-1 and TRBJ2-2, with D unclear. Germline loops: CDR1 MGHRA, CDR2 YSYEKL. V was shortened by 3 bases and J by 2 bases, with 13 bases between the two germline ends. The CDR3 covers 16 residues. As DNA, the CDR3 is TGCGCCAGCAGCCAGGGCGGTAGCCTTAACACCGGGGAGCTGTTTTTT. Its translation is CASSQGGSLNTGELFF.

The CDR3 protein is CASSPEGRGYGYEQYF. For the CDR3, the DNA is TGTGCCAGCAGCCCCGAGGGAAGGGGGTACGGGTACGAGCAGTACTTC. The chain uses TRBV27 and TRBJ2-7; the D gene is possibly TRBD1 (6 bases). V was cut by 6 bases and J by 4 bases, with 22 bases left in between. Looked up from germline, CDR1 is MNHEY and CDR2 is SMNVEV (reference sequence). CDR3 length equals 16 residues.

The V and J genes are TRBV7-2 and TRBJ2-7; D remains unclear. The CDR3 has 11 residues. Germline V gene sequence: CDR1 SGHTA, CDR2 FQGNSA. The germline V and J ends were trimmed by 5 bases and 3 bases, with 5 bases remaining between them. In nucleotides, the CDR3 is TGTGCCAGCAGCCCCGGCTACGAGCAGTACTTC. This translates into CASSPGYEQYF. The variable domain in full, with the rest retrieved from reference TRBV7-2 and TRBJ2-7, is GAGVSQSPSNKVTEKGKDVELRCDPISGHTALYWYRQSLGQGLEFLIYFQGNSAPDKSGLPSDRFSAERTGGSVSTLTIQRTQQEDSAVYLCASSPGYEQYFGPGTRLTVT.

This rearrangement joins TRBV29-1 to TRBJ1-1; 7 nucleotides match TRBD1. The CDR3 is 12 amino acids. The trim removed 6 bases at V and 1 base at J, leaving 2 bases unmatched. Germline values: CDR1 SQVTM, CDR2 ANQGSEA. The DNA of the CDR3 is TGCAGCGTAGGGGGCGAGAACACTGAAGCTTTCTTT. Translated: CSVGGENTEAFF.

Comment on this clone: The sample contains more than one DNA sequence encoding this CDR3. The chain couples TRBV14 to TRBJ2-7, with D hard to call. The V end lost 1 base, the J end lost 2 bases, and 0 bases lay between the germline ends. CDR3 length equals 11 residues. Looked up from germline, CDR1 is SGHDN and CDR2 is FVKESK. The DNA of the CDR3 is TGTGCCAGCAGCCAAGCCTACGAGCAGTACTTC. Protein product: CASSQAYEQYF.

The chain carries TRBV7-8 and TRBJ2-3, with 7 positions matching TRBD2. Losses at the gene ends were 1 base for V and 8 bases for J; bases not matched to a gene: 15. Germline loops: CDR1 SGHVS, CDR2 FQNEAQ. The CDR3 consists of 17 residues. The CDR3 nucleotides read TGTGCCAGCAGCTTAGGGGCTAGCGGTTTGGTATCGGGTACGCAGTATTTT. This codes for CASSLGASGLVSGTQYF.

The rearrangement uses TRBV2 and TRBJ1-6, with D possibly TRBD1 on 5 matching bases. Germline CDR1 and CDR2: SNHLY and FYNNEI. Between the trimmed V and J ends, which lost 7 bases and 7 bases, there was a span of 11 bases. CDR3 length: 13 residues. CDR3 amino acids: CASTWSGNSPLHF. The CDR3 DNA sequence: TGTGCCAGCACGTGGTCAGGGAATTCACCCCTCCACTTT.

V usage is TRBV29-1 and J usage is TRBJ1-1; 8 nucleotides align to TRBD1. The length of the CDR3 is 12 residues. Germline V gives CDR1 SQVTM, CDR2 ANQGSEA. The V gene end was trimmed by 7 bases and the J gene end by 5 bases; junction bases not matched to a gene: 6. CDR3 nucleotides: TGCAGCGGGCAGGGGGCGCGGACTGAAGCTTTCTTT. It is translated as CSGQGARTEAFF.

Of note for this clone: The junction shows a germline mismatch at one end, possibly a read error. This chain joins TRBV4-1 and TRBJ2-5; a weak D match, TRBD1 (5 bases). The CDR3 is made up of 14 amino acids. The germline CDR1 and CDR2 sequences are MGHRA and YSYEKL. CDR3 sequence (DNA): TGCGCCAGCAGCCAAGGGGCAGGGCAAGGGACCCAGTACTTC. Its protein is CASSQGAGQGTQYF.

This clone turned up a few times. The chain joins TRBV19 to TRBJ1-3, with no clear D. V shed 5 bases and J shed 0 bases, with 8 bases lying between them. From germline, CDR1 is LNHDA and CDR2 SQIVND (reference sequence). The CDR3 extends over 14 amino acids. CDR3 bases: TGTGCCAGTAGTTCTGTCACCTCTGGAAACACCATATATTTT. The encoded protein is CASSSVTSGNTIYF. The full variable domain, its missing parts supplied by reference TRBV19 and TRBJ1-3, is DGGITQSPKYLFRKEGQNVTLSCEQNLNHDAMYWYRQDPGQGLRLIYYSQIVNDFQKGDIAEGYSVSREKKESFPLTVTSAQKNPTAFYLCASSSVTSGNTIYFGEGSWLTVV.

About this clone: Other DNA sequences in this sample translate to the same CDR3. The chain combines TRBV5-6 with TRBJ2-3; D ambiguous. Trimming shortened V by 0 bases and J by 4 bases, and 3 bases separated the two germline ends. CDR1 and CDR2 (germline): SGHDT, YYEEEE. The CDR3 runs to 12 residues. The CDR3, as DNA: TGTGCCAGCAGCTTGGGGGCAGATACGCAGTATTTT. Its protein product is CASSLGADTQYF.

The chain recombines TRBV2 with TRBJ1-1; a weak D match, TRBD1 (6 bases). The germline V gene encodes CDR1 SNHLY and CDR2 FYNNEI. The length of the CDR3 is 13 residues. V lost 10 bases, J lost 6 bases, and 18 bases lay in between. As DNA, the CDR3 is TGTGCCACCTCGGGACTAGGGGGATCTGAAGCTTTCTTT. This translates into CATSGLGGSEAFF.

The genes are TRBV7-8 and TRBJ2-7; 7 nucleotides align to TRBD1. The J segment lost 9 bases and the V segment lost 5 bases, leaving 22 bases of the junction unmatched. The CDR3 covers 17 residues. Germline lookup yields CDR1 SGHVS and CDR2 FQNEAQ. CDR3 coding DNA: TGTGCCAGCAGCGGAGGAGGTGTGACAGGGTCTCTTCACGGGCAGTACTTC. Protein: CASSGGGVTGSLHGQYF.

The table lists this clone with a few counts. The sample holds other DNA sequences that translate to the same CDR3. The gene calls are TRBV5-1 and TRBJ2-5, with 7 bases aligning to TRBD1. CDR1 and CDR2 (germline): SGHRS, YFSETQ. The CDR3 covers 14 residues. Trimming cost V 0 bases and J 3 bases; bases outside gene matches: 2. As DNA, the CDR3 is TGCGCCAGCAGCTTGGACACAGGGGAAGAGACCCAGTACTTC. It is translated as CASSLDTGEETQYF.

V is TRBV5-1 and J is TRBJ1-5; D not resolved. This CDR3 is built from 15 residues. Trimming stripped 4 bases from V and 2 bases from J, with 13 bases between. Germline CDR1 reads SGHRS; CDR2 reads YFSETQ. CDR3 nucleotides: TGCGCCAGCAGCCTGGACTTTGGGGGCAATCAGCCCCAGCATTTT. Amino acid sequence: CASSLDFGGNQPQHF.

The rearrangement uses TRBV29-1 and TRBJ2-7; D unclear. The germline V and J ends were trimmed by 1 base and 1 base, with 5 bases remaining between them. The CDR3 contains 12 residues. CDR1 SQVTM and CDR2 ANQGSEA come from the germline V gene. The CDR3 protein is CSVEVKSYEQYF. As DNA, the CDR3 is TGCAGCGTTGAAGTAAAATCCTACGAGCAGTACTTC.

V is TRBV29-1 and J is TRBJ1-2; 8 nucleotides agree with TRBD1. This CDR3 spans 11 amino acids. Germline V gene lookup returns CDR1 SQVTM and CDR2 ANQGSEA. CDR3: CRVRDRSHYTF. In nucleotides, the CDR3 is TGCAGGGTTAGGGACAGGTCCCACTACACCTTC.

This rearrangement joins TRBV29-1 to TRBJ1-2; possibly TRBD1 for D (6 bases). The germline V gene has CDR1 SQVTM and CDR2 ANQGSEA. V lost 0 bases, J lost 10 bases, and 18 bases lay in between. The CDR3 totals 14 residues. CDR3 in amino acids: CSVEDRGGPRPYTF. DNA of the CDR3: TGCAGCGTTGAAGATCGGGGGGGGCCCAGACCCTACACCTTC.

The J gene is TRBJ2-2, the V gene TRBV2, with D uncertain. CDR1 is SNHLY, CDR2 FYNNEI, per germline. The germline V and J ends were trimmed by 6 bases and 7 bases, with 9 bases remaining between them. This CDR3 region has 12 residues. CDR3 nucleotides: TGTGCCAGCAGGGAAATTCGCGGGGAGCTGTTTTTT. Its protein is CASREIRGELFF.

This clone has a count of ten or more. This rearrangement joins TRBV28 to TRBJ2-3, with 13 bases aligning to TRBD2. CDR1 MDHEN and CDR2 SYDVKM come from the germline V gene. V shed 3 bases, J shed 3 bases, and the junction held 3 bases outside the gene matches. This CDR3 contains 16 residues. The CDR3 DNA is TGTGCCAGCAGTTTCCCACTAGCGGGGGGGACAGATACGCAGTATTTT. It translates to CASSFPLAGGTDTQYF. Combining the CDR3 with reference TRBV28 and TRBJ2-3 gives the whole variable domain DVKVTQSSRYLVKRTGEKVFLECVQDMDHENMFWYRQDPGLGLRLIYFSYDVKMKEKGDIPEGYSVSREKKERFSLILESASTNQTSMYLCASSFPLAGGTDTQYFGPGTRLTVL.

This clone appeared a few times. The V and J genes are TRBV29-1 and TRBJ2-5; TRBD1 is a possible D gene (7 bases). This CDR3 has 13 amino acids. The V and J ends lost 6 bases and 5 bases respectively, with 16 bases between them. The V gene's germline CDR1 is SQVTM and CDR2 ANQGSEA. The CDR3: CSVRDSNRETQYF. Written as DNA, the CDR3 is TGCAGCGTGCGGGACAGTAACAGGGAGACCCAGTACTTC.

This chain joins TRBV15 and TRBJ2-2, with D perhaps being TRBD1 or TRBD2 (5 bases each). V was clipped by 0 bases and J by 7 bases, with 15 bases between them. The CDR3 runs 16 residues. The V gene's germline CDR1 is LNHNV and CDR2 YYDKDF (reference sequence). Here the CDR3 DNA reads TGTGCCACCAGCAGAGATGAGGGGCCGGCCCTCGGGGAGCTGTTTTTT. Translation gives CATSRDEGPALGELFF.

This chain uses TRBV29-1 with TRBJ2-2, with 7 nucleotides matching TRBD2. J gave up 1 base and V 7 bases, and 9 bases lay outside the gene matches. The CDR3 totals 15 residues. Germline V gene lookup returns CDR1 SQVTM and CDR2 ANQGSEA. The CDR3 DNA follows: TGCAGCGCCCGGGAGGCGGGAAGGAACACCGGGGAGCTGTTTTTT. Translation: CSAREAGRNTGELFF.

This chain uses TRBV11-2 with TRBJ1-5; D ambiguous. The V gene lost 1 base and the J gene lost 0 bases, with 7 bases spanning the gap. Germline lookup yields CDR1 SGHAT and CDR2 FQNNGV. There are 15 residues in the CDR3. CDR3 bases: TGTGCCAGCAGCTTAGGGACCGATAGCAATCAGCCCCAGCATTTT. This gives the protein CASSLGTDSNQPQHF.

The CDR3 protein is CAWSQLYNEQFF. The DNA for the CDR3 is TGTGCCTGGAGTCAACTTTACAATGAGCAGTTCTTC. The chain recombines TRBV30 with TRBJ2-1, with D uncertain. Trimming removed 2 bases from V and 4 bases from J, with 6 bases in between. The CDR3 is 12 residues long. Germline CDR1 is GTSNPN and CDR2 is SVGIG (reference sequence).

V is TRBV30 and J is TRBJ2-2; 9 nucleotides match TRBD2. Trimming took 1 base from V and 4 from J; bases not matched to a gene: 13. Germline CDR1 GTSNPN, CDR2 SVGIG (reference sequence). The CDR3 is 18 residues long. The CDR3 DNA reads TGTGCCTGGAGTGCTGAGTTATTGGCACTAGCGGGCACCGGGGAGCTGTTTTTT. Translated: CAWSAELLALAGTGELFF.

The chain couples TRBV4-1 to TRBJ2-1; weak D call: TRBD1 (6 bases). From germline, CDR1 is MGHRA and CDR2 YSYEKL. This CDR3 is 13 amino acids long. V lost 3 bases and J 4 bases, leaving 7 bases between the germline ends. CDR3 coding DNA: TGCGCCAGCAGCCAGCAGGGGTACAATGAGCAGTTCTTC. Protein: CASSQQGYNEQFF.

The genes are TRBV7-3 and TRBJ1-6; TRBD1 is a possible D gene (5 bases). The CDR3 spans 16 residues. Germline V gene sequence: CDR1 SGHTA, CDR2 FQGTGA. V shed 1 base and J shed 8 bases, with 15 bases lying between them. CDR3 coding DNA: TGTGCCAGCAGCTTAAGGCAGGGTGGGAATGATTCACCCCTCCACTTT. Its translation is CASSLRQGGNDSPLHF.